This T cell receptor beta chain was observed in a study of shared clonotypes between healthy human individuals. Assay used: immunoSEQ multiplex PCR; TCRdb lists only in-frame clones, some missing. Altogether some 2,500,000 clones are present, around 92% being singletons, with the ten largest covering 0.37%. This CDR3 contains 15 residues. V lost 3 bases, J lost 5 bases, and 7 bases stayed unmatched. CDR1 and CDR2 from the germline V gene are MDHEN and SYDVKM. This clonotype was obtained from a man between 18 and 35 years old in good health. Some clones in this sample may be carry-over from other donors' samples. The J gene is TRBJ1-5, the V gene TRBV28; TRBD1 agrees at 7 bases. Sequenced: naive CD4+ T cells from PBMCs. Subset indicated: CD45RA+ positively selected. Written as DNA, the CDR3 is TGTGCCAGCAGTTTGGCGGACAGGACCTATCAGCCCCAGCATTTT. Protein: CASSLADRTYQPQHF.